What follows is one T cell receptor (beta chain) and its context. Its antigen is unidentified. This CDR3 is built from 15 residues. Trimming left V 2 bases short and J 2 bases short, with 7 bases between. The germline CDR1 and CDR2 sequences are MDHEN and SYDVKM. The data were obtained in a study of T cell responses to AZD1222 COVID-19 vaccine. Study outcomes and limitations: Donors were mostly white British, more females; clonal diversity possibly underestimated. When two AZD1222 doses had been given, Spike-specific TCR breadth and depth rose. Of spike-specific TCRs, nearly half reportedly target regions left unmutated in variants. After the peak T cell response, and only then, were repertoires sampled.

Method: immunoSEQ multiplex PCR; TCRdb's copy keeps in-frame clones and lacks some. The table has 70,000 to 95,000 clones, around 92% seen once. This material consisted of peripheral blood, taken on day 0 of MenACWY control vaccination. This TCR came from an adult in good health. This chain connects TRBV28 to TRBJ1-6, with D tentatively TRBD1 (6 bases). DNA of the CDR3: TGTGCCAGCAGTTTAGCAGGGGCCTATAATTCACCCCTCCACTTT. Translation gives CASSLAGAYNSPLHF. Full variable domain (missing parts from reference TRBV28 and TRBJ1-6): DVKVTQSSRYLVKRTGEKVFLECVQDMDHENMFWYRQDPGLGLRLIYFSYDVKMKEKGDIPEGYSVSREKKERFSLILESASTNQTSMYLCASSLAGAYNSPLHFGNGTRLTVT.